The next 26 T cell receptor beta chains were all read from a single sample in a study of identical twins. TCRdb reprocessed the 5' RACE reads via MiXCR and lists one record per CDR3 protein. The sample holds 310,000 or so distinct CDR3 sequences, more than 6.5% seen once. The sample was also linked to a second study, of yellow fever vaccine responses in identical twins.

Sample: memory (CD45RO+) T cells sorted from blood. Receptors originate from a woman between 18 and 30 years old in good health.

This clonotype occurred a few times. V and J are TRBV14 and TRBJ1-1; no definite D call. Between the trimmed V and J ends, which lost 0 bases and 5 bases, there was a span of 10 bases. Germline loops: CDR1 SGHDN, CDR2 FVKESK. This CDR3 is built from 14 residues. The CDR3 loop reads CASSQDAGFTEAFF. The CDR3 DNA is TGTGCCAGCAGCCAAGATGCCGGGTTTACTGAAGCTTTCTTT.

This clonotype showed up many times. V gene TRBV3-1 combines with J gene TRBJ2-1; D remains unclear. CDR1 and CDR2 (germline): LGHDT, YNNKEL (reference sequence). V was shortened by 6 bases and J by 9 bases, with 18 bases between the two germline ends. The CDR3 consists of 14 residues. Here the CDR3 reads CASSHKDPGVEQFF. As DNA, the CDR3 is TGTGCCAGCAGTCATAAGGACCCTGGGGTTGAGCAGTTCTTC.

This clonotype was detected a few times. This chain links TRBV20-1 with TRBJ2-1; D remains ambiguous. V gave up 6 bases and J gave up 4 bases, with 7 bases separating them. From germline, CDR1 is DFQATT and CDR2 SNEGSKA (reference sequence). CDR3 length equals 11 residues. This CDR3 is CSALRYNEQFF. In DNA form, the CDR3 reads TGCAGTGCCCTGCGATACAATGAGCAGTTCTTC.

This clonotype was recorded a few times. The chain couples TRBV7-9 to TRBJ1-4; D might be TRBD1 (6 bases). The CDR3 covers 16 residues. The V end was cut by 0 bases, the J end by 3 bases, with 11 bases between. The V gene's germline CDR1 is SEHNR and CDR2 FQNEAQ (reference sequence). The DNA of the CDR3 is TGTGCCAGCAGCTTAGCGAGAAGGGGGTCTAATGAAAAACTGTTTTTT. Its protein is CASSLARRGSNEKLFF.

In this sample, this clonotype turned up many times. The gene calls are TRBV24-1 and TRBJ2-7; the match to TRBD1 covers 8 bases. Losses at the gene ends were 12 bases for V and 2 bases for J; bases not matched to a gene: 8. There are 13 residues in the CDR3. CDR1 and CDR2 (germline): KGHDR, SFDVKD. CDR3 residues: CAAGGLMTYEQYF. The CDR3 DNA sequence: TGTGCCGCAGGGGGCCTTATGACCTACGAGCAGTACTTC.

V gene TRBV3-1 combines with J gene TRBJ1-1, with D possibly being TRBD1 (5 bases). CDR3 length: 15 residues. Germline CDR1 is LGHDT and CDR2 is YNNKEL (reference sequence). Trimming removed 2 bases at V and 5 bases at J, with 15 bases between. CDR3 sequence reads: CASSQNTGIGTEAFF. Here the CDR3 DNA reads TGTGCCAGCAGCCAAAACACAGGCATTGGGACTGAAGCTTTCTTT.

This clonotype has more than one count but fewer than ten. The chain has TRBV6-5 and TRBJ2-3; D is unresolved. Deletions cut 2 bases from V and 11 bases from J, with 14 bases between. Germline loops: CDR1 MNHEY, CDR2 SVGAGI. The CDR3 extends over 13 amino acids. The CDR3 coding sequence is TGTGCCAGCAGTTACCGGCGCACCCTCATGCAGTATTTT. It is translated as CASSYRRTLMQYF.

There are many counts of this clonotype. The CDR3 DNA follows: TGTGCCATCAGGACCGAAATTGGAAACACCATATATTTT. This sequence encodes CAIRTEIGNTIYF. The chain uses TRBV10-3 and TRBJ1-3; D is unresolved. The CDR3 extends over 13 amino acids. Per the germline V gene, CDR1 is ENHRY and CDR2 is SYGVKD. The V and J ends lost 6 bases and 3 bases respectively, with 9 bases between them.

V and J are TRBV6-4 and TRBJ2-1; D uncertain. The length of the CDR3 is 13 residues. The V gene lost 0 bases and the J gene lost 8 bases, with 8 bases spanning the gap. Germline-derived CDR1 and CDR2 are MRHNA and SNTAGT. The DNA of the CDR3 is TGTGCCAGCAGTGACTCTTCGGAGCATGAGCAGTTCTTC. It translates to CASSDSSEHEQFF.

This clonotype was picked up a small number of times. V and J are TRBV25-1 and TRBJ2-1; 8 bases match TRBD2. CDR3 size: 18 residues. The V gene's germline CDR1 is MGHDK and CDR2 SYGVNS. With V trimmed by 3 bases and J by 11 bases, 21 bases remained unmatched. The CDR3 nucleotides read TGTGCCAGCAGTGATCGGTCCGCGGGGGGATTGCTATCTAACCAGCAGTTCTTC. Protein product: CASSDRSAGGLLSNQQFF.

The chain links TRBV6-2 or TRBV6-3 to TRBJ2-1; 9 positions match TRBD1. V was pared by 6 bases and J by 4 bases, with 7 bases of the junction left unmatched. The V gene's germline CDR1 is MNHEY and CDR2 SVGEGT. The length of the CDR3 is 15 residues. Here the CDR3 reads CASRTGTGSYNEQFF. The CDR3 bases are TGTGCCAGCAGGACCGGGACAGGGTCTTACAATGAGCAGTTCTTC.

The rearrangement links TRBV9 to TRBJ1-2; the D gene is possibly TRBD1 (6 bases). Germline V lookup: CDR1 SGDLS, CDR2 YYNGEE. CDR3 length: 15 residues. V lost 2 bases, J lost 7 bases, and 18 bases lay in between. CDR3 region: CASSVGGTQQGGYTF. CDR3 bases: TGTGCCAGCAGCGTTGGTGGGACCCAACAGGGTGGCTACACCTTC.

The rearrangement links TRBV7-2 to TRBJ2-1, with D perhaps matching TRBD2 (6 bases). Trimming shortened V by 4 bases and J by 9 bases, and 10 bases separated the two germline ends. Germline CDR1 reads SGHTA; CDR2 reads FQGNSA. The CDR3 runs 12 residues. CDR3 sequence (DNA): TGTGCCAGCAGCTACCTGGGGGGTGAGCAGTTCTTC. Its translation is CASSYLGGEQFF.

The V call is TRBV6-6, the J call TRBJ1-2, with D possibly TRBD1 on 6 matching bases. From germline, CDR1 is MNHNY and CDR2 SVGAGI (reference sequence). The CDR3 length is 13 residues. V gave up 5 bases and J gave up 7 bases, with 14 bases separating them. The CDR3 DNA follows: TGTGCCAGCAGTAACAGGGTTGGGGGTGGCTACACCTTC. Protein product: CASSNRVGGGYTF.

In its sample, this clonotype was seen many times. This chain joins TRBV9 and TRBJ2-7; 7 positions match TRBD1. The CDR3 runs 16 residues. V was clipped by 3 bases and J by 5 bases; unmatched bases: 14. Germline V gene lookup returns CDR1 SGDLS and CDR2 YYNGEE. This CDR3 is CASSDSFRQGRDEQYF. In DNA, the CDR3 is TGTGCCAGCAGCGATTCTTTTCGACAGGGTAGAGACGAGCAGTACTTC.

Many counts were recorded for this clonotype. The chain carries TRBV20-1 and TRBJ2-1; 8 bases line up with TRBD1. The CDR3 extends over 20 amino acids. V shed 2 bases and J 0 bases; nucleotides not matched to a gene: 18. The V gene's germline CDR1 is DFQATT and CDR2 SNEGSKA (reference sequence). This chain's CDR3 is CSARPRQGTTLSLSYNEQFF. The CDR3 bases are TGCAGTGCTAGACCAAGACAGGGGACAACCCTTAGTCTCTCCTACAATGAGCAGTTCTTC.

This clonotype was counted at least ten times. The CDR3, as DNA: TGTGCCAGCAGCCGGGAGGCGGGGATTGAGCAGTTCTTC. The encoded protein is CASSREAGIEQFF. The chain uses TRBV6-1 and TRBJ2-1; 7 positions agree with TRBD2. The CDR3 is 13 residues long. Germline assignment: CDR1 MNHNS and CDR2 SASEGT. J lost 9 bases, V lost 6 bases, and 8 bases had no gene match.

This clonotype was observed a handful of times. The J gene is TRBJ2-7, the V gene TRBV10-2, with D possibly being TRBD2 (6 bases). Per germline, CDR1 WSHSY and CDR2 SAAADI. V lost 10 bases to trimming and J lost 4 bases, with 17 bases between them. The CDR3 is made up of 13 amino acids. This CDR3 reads CATRQVTSYEQYV. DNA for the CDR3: TGCGCCACCCGGCAGGTGACTAGTTACGAGCAGTACGTC.

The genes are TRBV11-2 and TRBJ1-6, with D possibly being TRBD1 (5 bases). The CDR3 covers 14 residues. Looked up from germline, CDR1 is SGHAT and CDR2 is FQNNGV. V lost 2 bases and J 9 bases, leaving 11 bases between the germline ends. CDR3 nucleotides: TGTGCCAGCAGCTTATCGACAGAGACTTCACCCCTCCACTTT. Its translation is CASSLSTETSPLHF. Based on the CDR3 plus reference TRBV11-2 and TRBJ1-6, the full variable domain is EAGVAQSPRYKIIEKRQSVAFWCNPISGHATLYWYQQILGQGPKLLIQFQNNGVVDDSQLPKDRFSAERLKGVDSTLKIQPAKLEDSAVYLCASSLSTETSPLHFGNGTRLTVT.

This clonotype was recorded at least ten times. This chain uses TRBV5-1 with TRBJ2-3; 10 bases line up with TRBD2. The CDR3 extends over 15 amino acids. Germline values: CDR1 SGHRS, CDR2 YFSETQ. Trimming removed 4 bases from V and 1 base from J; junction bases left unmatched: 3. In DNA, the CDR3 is TGCGCCAGCAGCAACCTAGCGGGGGGCACAGATACGCAGTATTTT. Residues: CASSNLAGGTDTQYF.

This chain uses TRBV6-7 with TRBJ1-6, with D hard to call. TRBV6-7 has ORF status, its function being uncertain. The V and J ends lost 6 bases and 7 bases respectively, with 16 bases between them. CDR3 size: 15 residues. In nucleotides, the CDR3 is TGTGCCAGCAGCCGCGGGGTCGTCGGAAATTCACCCCTCCACTTT. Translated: CASSRGVVGNSPLHF.

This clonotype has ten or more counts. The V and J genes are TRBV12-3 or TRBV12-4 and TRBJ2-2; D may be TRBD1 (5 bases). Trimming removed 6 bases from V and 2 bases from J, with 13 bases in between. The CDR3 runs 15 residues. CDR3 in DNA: TGTGCCAGCAGCCAGGGTGGAACCAACACCGGGGAGCTGTTTTTT. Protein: CASSQGGTNTGELFF.

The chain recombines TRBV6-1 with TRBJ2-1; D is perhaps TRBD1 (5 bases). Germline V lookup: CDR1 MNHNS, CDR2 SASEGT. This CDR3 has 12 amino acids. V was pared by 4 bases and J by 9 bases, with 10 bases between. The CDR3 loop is CASSGGVPEQFF. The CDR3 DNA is TGTGCCAGCAGTGGGGGCGTTCCTGAGCAGTTCTTC.

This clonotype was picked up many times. The CDR3: CSVAVATGAGYTF. In DNA, the CDR3 is TGCAGCGTTGCCGTGGCCACAGGAGCGGGCTACACCTTC. The chain combines TRBV29-1 with TRBJ1-2, with D possibly matching TRBD1 (5 bases). The CDR3 covers 13 residues. Trimming shortened V by 4 bases and J by 8 bases, and 17 bases separated the two germline ends. Germline V lookup: CDR1 SQVTM, CDR2 ANQGSEA.

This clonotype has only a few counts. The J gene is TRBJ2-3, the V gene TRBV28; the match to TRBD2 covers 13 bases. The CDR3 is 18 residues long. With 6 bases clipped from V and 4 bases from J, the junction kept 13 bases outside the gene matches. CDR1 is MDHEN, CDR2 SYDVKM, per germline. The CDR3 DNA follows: TGTGCCAGCAGGGGACTAGCGGGATTAGCCGGGGGCCCAGATACGCAGTATTTT. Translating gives CASRGLAGLAGGPDTQYF.

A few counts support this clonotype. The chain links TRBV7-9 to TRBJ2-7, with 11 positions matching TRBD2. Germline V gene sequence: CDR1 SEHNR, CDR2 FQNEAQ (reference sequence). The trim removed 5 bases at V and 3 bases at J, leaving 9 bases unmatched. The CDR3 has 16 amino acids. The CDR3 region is CASSIIAGGIGYEQYF. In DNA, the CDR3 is TGTGCCAGCAGCATCATAGCGGGAGGGATTGGCTACGAGCAGTACTTC.